This T cell receptor beta chain comes out of a study of cytomegalovirus exposure and HLA in healthy donors. Turning to this clone: Its matching antigen is unknown.

60 Vbeta and 13 Jbeta primers were used in PCR. TCRdb's table, derived via immunoSEQ multiplex PCR, lists solely in-frame clones and lacks some. The table lists about 140,000 clones, about three quarters of them singletons. J was trimmed by 4 bases and V by 0 bases; bases with no gene match: 5. There are 15 residues in the CDR3. The germline CDR1 and CDR2 sequences are MGHRA and YSYEKL. General study results and limits: Per published reports, the classifier diagnosed cytomegalovirus status with high specificity and sensitivity. An analysis was carried out at a later point. It showed that HLA-associated TCR beta chains were more clonally expanded than equally common non-associated chains.

This chain connects TRBV4-1 to TRBJ2-7; TRBD2 agrees at 8 bases. The TCR originated in a woman aged 40 to 55 in good health and CMV-seronegative. Specimen: PBMCs. The CDR3 nucleotides are TGCGCCAGCAGCCAAGATCCCGGGGGGGCGTACGAGCAGTACTTC. It is translated as CASSQDPGGAYEQYF.